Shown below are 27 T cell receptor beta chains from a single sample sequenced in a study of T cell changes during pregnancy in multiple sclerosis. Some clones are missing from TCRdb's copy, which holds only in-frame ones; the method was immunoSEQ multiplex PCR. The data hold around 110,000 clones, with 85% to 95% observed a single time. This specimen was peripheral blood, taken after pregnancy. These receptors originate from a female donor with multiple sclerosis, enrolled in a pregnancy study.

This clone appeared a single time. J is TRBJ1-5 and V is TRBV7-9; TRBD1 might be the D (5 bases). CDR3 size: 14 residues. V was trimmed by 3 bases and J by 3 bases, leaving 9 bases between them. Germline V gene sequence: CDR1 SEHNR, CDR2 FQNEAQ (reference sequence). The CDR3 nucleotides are TGTGCCAGCAGCTTGGGACTTGCCAATCAGCCCCAGCATTTT. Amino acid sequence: CASSLGLANQPQHF.

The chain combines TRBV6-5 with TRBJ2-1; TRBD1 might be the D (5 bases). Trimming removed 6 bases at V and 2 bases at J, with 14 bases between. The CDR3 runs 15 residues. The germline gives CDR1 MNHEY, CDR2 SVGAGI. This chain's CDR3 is CASRLQAWAYNEQFF. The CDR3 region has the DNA TGTGCCAGCAGGTTACAGGCTTGGGCCTACAATGAGCAGTTCTTC.

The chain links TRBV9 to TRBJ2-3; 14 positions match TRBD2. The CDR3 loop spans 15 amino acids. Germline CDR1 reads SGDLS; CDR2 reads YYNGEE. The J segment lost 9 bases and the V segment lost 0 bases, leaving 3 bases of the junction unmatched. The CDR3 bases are TGTGCCAGCAGCGTAGCGGGACTAGCGGGGGCAACGCAGTATTTT. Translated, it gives CASSVAGLAGATQYF.

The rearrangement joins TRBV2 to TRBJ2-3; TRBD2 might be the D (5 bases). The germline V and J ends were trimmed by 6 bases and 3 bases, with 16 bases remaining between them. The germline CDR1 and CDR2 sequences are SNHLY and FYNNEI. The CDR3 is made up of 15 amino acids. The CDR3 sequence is CASRSGGFGTDTQYF. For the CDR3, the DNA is TGTGCCAGCAGGTCGGGCGGGTTTGGGACAGATACGCAGTATTTT.

The CDR3 region is CASSLIGIAKNIQYF. CDR3 in DNA: TGTGCCAGCAGCTTGATTGGCATAGCCAAAAACATTCAGTACTTC. The chain couples TRBV5-6 to TRBJ2-4; no reliable D call. The germline V gene encodes CDR1 SGHDT and CDR2 YYEEEE. V lost 1 base and J lost 0, with 8 bases in between. The CDR3 extends over 15 amino acids.

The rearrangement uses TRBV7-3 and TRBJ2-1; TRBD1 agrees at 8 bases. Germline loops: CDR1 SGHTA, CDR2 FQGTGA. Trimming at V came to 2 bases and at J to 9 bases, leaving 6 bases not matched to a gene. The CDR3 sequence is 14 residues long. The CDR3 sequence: CASSLLAGGTEQFF. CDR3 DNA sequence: TGTGCCAGCAGCTTATTGGCAGGGGGCACTGAGCAGTTCTTC.

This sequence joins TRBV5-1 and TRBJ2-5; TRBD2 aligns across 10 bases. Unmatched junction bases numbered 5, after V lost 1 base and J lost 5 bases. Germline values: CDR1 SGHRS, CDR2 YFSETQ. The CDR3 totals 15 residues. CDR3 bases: TGCGCCAGCAGCTTGAGCCTAGCGGGAGTTGAGACCCAGTACTTC. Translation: CASSLSLAGVETQYF.

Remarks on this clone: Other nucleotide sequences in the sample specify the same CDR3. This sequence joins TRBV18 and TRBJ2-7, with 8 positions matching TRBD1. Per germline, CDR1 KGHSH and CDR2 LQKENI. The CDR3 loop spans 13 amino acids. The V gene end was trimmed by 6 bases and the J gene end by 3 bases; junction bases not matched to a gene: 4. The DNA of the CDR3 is TGTGCCAGCTCGCCGGGACAGGTCTACGAGCAGTACTTC. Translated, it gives CASSPGQVYEQYF.

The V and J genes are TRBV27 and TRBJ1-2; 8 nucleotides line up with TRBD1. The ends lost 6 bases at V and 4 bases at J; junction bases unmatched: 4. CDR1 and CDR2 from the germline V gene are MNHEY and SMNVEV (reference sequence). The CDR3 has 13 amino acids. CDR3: CASSETGVYGYTF. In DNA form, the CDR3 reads TGTGCCAGCAGCGAGACAGGGGTCTATGGCTACACCTTC.

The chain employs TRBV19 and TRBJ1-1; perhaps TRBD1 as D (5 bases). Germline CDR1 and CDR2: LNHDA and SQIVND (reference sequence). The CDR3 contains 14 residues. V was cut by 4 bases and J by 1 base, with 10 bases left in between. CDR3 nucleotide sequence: TGTGCCAGTAGTAACTCGGGGGGGAACACTGAAGCTTTCTTT. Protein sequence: CASSNSGGNTEAFF.

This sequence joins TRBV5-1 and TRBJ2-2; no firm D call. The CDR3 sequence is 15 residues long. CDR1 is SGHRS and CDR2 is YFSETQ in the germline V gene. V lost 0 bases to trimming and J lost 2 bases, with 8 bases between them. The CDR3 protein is CASSLGVSNTGELFF. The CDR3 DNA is TGCGCCAGCAGCTTGGGAGTTAGCAACACCGGGGAGCTGTTTTTT.

The CDR3 nucleotides read TGTGCCAGCAGCTTAGGTGGACAGGTAGTAGATACGCAGTATTTT. Protein: CASSLGGQVVDTQYF. The V and J genes are TRBV7-9 and TRBJ2-3, with 7 bases fitting TRBD1. Germline assignment: CDR1 SEHNR and CDR2 FQNEAQ (reference sequence). V lost 1 base to trimming and J lost 5 bases; unmatched junction nucleotides: 6. The CDR3 is 15 amino acids.

CDR3 in amino acids: CASSLTSGSGETQYF. Written as DNA, the CDR3 is TGTGCCAGCAGCTTGACTAGCGGGAGTGGAGAGACCCAGTACTTC. V usage is TRBV7-3 and J usage is TRBJ2-5, with TRBD2 identical over 12 bases. Per the germline V gene, CDR1 is SGHTA and CDR2 is FQGTGA. V dropped 3 bases and J dropped 4; count of bases not matched to a gene: 3. This CDR3 comprises 15 residues. Supplemented by reference TRBV7-3 and TRBJ2-5, the full variable domain reads GAGVSQTPSNKVTEKGKYVELRCDPISGHTALYWYRQSLGQGPEFLIYFQGTGAADDSGLPNDRFFAVRPEGSVSTLKIQRTERGDSAVYLCASSLTSGSGETQYFGPGTRLLVL.

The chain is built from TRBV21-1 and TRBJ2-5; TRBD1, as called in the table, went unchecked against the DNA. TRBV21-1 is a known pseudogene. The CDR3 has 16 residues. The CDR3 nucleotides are TGTGCCAGCAGCAAAGCAACTCAGGGGGCCGGGGAGACCCAGTACTTC. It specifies CASSKATQGAGETQYF.

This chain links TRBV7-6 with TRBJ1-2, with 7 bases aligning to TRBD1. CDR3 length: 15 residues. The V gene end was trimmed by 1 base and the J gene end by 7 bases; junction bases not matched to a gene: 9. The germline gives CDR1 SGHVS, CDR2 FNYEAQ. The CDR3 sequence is CASSLVQGGVGGYTF. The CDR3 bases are TGTGCCAGCAGCTTAGTCCAGGGGGGAGTTGGTGGCTACACCTTC.

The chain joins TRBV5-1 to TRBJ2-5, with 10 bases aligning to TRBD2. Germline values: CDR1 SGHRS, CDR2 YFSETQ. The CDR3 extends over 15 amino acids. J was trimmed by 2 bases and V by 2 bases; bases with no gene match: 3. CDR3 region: CASSFSGRGQETQYF. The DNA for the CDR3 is TGCGCCAGCAGCTTCAGCGGGAGGGGACAAGAGACCCAGTACTTC.

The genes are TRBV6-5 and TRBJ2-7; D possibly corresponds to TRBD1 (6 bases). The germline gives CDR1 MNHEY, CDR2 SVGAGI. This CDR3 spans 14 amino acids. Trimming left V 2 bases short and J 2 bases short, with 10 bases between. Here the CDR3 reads CASSYASGAYEQYF. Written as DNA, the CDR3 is TGTGCCAGCAGTTACGCCTCAGGGGCCTACGAGCAGTACTTC.

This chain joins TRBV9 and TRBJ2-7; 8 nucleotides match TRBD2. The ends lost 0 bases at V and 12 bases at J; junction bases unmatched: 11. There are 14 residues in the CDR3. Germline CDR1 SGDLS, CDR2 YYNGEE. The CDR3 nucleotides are TGTGCCAGCAGCGTAGCTAGGACTAGCAAGAGACGGTACTTC. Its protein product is CASSVARTSKRRYF.

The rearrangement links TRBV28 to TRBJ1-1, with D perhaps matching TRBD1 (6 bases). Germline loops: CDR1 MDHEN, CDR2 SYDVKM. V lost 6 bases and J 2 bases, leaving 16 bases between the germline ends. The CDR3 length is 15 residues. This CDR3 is CASRRSGQQNTEAFF. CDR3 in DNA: TGTGCCAGCAGGCGAAGCGGACAGCAAAACACTGAAGCTTTCTTT. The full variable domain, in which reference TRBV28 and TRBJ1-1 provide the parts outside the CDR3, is DVKVTQSSRYLVKRTGEKVFLECVQDMDHENMFWYRQDPGLGLRLIYFSYDVKMKEKGDIPEGYSVSREKKERFSLILESASTNQTSMYLCASRRSGQQNTEAFFGQGTRLTVV.

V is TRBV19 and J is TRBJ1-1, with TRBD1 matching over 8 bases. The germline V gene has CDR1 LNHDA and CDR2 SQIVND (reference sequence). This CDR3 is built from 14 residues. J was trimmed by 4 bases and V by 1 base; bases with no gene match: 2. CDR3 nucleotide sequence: TGTGCCAGTAGTATAGTAACAGGGGGCACTGAAGCTTTCTTT. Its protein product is CASSIVTGGTEAFF.

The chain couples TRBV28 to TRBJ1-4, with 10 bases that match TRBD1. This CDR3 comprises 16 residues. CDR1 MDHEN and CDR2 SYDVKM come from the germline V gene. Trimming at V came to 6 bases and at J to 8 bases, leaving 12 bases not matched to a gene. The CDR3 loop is CASSPPGQGRREKLFF. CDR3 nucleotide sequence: TGTGCCAGCAGCCCGCCGGGACAGGGGCGCCGGGAAAAACTGTTTTTT. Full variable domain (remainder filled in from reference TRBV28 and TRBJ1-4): DVKVTQSSRYLVKRTGEKVFLECVQDMDHENMFWYRQDPGLGLRLIYFSYDVKMKEKGDIPEGYSVSREKKERFSLILESASTNQTSMYLCASSPPGQGRREKLFFGSGTQLSVL.

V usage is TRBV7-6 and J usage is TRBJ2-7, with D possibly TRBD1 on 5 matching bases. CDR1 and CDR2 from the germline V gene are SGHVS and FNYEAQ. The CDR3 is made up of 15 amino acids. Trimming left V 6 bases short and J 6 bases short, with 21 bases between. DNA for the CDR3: TGTGCCAGCAGTGCCTCTTATAGGGGAAGAGGCGAGCAGTACTTC. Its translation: CASSASYRGRGEQYF.

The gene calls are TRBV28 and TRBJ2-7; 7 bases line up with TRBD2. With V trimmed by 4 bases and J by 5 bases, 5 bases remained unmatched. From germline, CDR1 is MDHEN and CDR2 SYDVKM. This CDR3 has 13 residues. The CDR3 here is CASSWGRGNEQYF. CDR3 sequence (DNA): TGTGCCAGCAGTTGGGGGAGGGGAAACGAGCAGTACTTC.

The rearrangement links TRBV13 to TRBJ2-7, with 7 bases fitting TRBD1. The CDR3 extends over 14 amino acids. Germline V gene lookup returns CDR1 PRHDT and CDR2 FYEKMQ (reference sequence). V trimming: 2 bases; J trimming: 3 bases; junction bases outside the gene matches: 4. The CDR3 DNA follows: TGTGCCAGCAGCTTAAGGGACAGCCTCTACGAGCAGTACTTC. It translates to CASSLRDSLYEQYF.

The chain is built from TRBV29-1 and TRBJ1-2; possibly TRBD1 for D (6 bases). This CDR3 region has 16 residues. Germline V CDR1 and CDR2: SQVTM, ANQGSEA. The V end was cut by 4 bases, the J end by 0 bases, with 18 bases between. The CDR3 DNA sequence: TGCAGCGTTGGAAGTCAGGGGAGGGGCTCTAACTATGGCTACACCTTC. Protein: CSVGSQGRGSNYGYTF. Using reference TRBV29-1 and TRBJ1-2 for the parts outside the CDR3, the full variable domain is SAVISQKPSRDICQRGTSLTIQCQVDSQVTMMFWYRQQPGQSLTLIATANQGSEATYESGFVIDKFPISRPNLTFSTLTVSNMSPEDSSIYLCSVGSQGRGSNYGYTFGSGTRLTVV.

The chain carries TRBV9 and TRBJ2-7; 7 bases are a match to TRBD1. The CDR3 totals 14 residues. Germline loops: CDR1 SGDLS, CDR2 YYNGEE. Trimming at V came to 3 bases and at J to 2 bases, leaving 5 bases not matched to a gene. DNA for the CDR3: TGTGCCAGCAGCGGGACAGGTACCACCTACGAGCAGTACTTC. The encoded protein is CASSGTGTTYEQYF.

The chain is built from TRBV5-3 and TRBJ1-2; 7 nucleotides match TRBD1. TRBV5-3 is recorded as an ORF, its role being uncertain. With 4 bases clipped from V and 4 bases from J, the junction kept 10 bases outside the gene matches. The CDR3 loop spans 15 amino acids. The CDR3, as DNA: TGTGCCAGAAGCATAAACAGGGGATCCGGCTATGGCTACACCTTC. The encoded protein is CARSINRGSGYGYTF.